Following are 22 T cell receptor beta chains from one sample sequenced in a study of beta chain features in type 1 diabetes. General study points: Type 1 diabetes patients showed a moderate but significant shortening of TCRB CDR3s in all four CD4+ subsets.

For these TCRs, the target antigens are not known. Reverse transcribing all isolated RNA meant expressed TCRB transcripts were sequenced. Only in-frame clones appear in the TCRdb table, and some are missing; sequencing was by immunoSEQ multiplex PCR. The top ten clones hold over 0.45% of a sample with 300,000 to 400,000 clones, about 10% of them seen once. The sequencing input was central memory CD4+ T cells from blood. The receptors come from a man aged 30 to 45 with type 1 diabetes.

This clone was counted only a few times. The genes are TRBV6-5 and TRBJ1-1, with a weak D call TRBD1 (5 bases). This CDR3 is 14 amino acids long. V was pared by 6 bases and J by 1 base, with 12 bases between. Germline loops: CDR1 MNHEY, CDR2 SVGAGI. The CDR3: CASRLQETNTEAFF. The DNA of the CDR3 is TGTGCCAGCAGGCTACAGGAGACGAACACTGAAGCTTTCTTT.

CDR3 bases: TGTGCCAGCAGTTACGGGGGGCGGGGACACACTGAAGCTTTCTTT. Protein sequence: CASSYGGRGHTEAFF. The chain uses TRBV6-5 and TRBJ1-1; TRBD1 might be the D (6 bases). The CDR3 is 15 residues long. Trimming stripped 2 bases from V and 3 bases from J, with 13 bases between. Looked up from germline, CDR1 is MNHEY and CDR2 is SVGAGI.

The V call is TRBV29-1, the J call TRBJ1-4, with D maybe TRBD1 (6 bases). Germline V gene sequence: CDR1 SQVTM, CDR2 ANQGSEA. The CDR3 loop spans 12 amino acids. Trimming took off 4 bases at V and 7 bases at J, with 10 bases between the two ends. Written as DNA, the CDR3 is TGCAGCGTTGCCGCAGGGGCTGAAAAACTGTTTTTT. Translated: CSVAAGAEKLFF.

The rearrangement joins TRBV7-9 to TRBJ2-7, with 8 bases aligning to TRBD1. CDR3 size: 17 residues. Per germline, CDR1 SEHNR and CDR2 FQNEAQ (reference sequence). The junction had 12 bases not matched to a gene; V was cut back by 5 bases and J by 0 bases. The CDR3 is CASSRGPRQGASYEQYF. As DNA, the CDR3 is TGTGCCAGCAGCCGGGGTCCTCGGCAGGGGGCCTCCTACGAGCAGTACTTC.

V usage is TRBV5-1 and J usage is TRBJ2-1; 10 bases are a match to TRBD2. Germline V gene lookup returns CDR1 SGHRS and CDR2 YFSETQ. V was clipped by 0 bases and J by 7 bases; unmatched bases: 4. The CDR3 consists of 15 residues. CDR3 in amino acids: CASSLEGLASNEQFF. The DNA for the CDR3 is TGCGCCAGCAGCTTGGAGGGACTAGCGAGTAATGAGCAGTTCTTC.

This clone showed up just a few times. V gene TRBV15 combines with J gene TRBJ2-1; 9 bases match TRBD2. Germline assignment: CDR1 LNHNV and CDR2 YYDKDF (reference sequence). Trimming took 7 bases from V and 7 from J; bases not matched to a gene: 14. The CDR3 extends over 16 amino acids. The DNA of the CDR3 is TGTGCCACCAACGGGATAGCGGGAGCCTTACTAAATGAGCAGTTCTTC. Amino acid sequence: CATNGIAGALLNEQFF.

This clone was observed a few times. The rearrangement uses TRBV7-7 and TRBJ1-5; D is unresolved. This CDR3 has 14 amino acids. V gave up 4 bases and J gave up 0 bases, with 7 bases separating them. Looked up from germline, CDR1 is SSHAT and CDR2 is FNYEAQ (reference sequence). CDR3 DNA: TGTGCCAGCAGCTCTGCGTATAGCAATCAGCCCCAGCATTTT. Translating gives CASSSAYSNQPQHF.

In its sample, this clone was seen a few times. The rearrangement uses TRBV7-8 and TRBJ2-2; 7 bases fit TRBD2. The CDR3 has 16 residues. Trimming took 7 bases from V and 4 from J; bases not matched to a gene: 12. The germline V gene has CDR1 SGHVS and CDR2 FQNEAQ. CDR3 nucleotides: TGTGCCAGCACCCCACGGCCAAGCGGGGCCACCGGGGAGCTGTTTTTT. Translating gives CASTPRPSGATGELFF.

The chain carries TRBV5-1 and TRBJ2-6, with unresolved D. There are 16 residues in the CDR3. Germline loops: CDR1 SGHRS, CDR2 YFSETQ. V lost 0 bases, J lost 0 bases, and 7 bases lay in between. The chain's CDR3 is CASSLGLSSGANVLTF. DNA for the CDR3: TGCGCCAGCAGCTTGGGATTGAGCTCTGGGGCCAACGTCCTGACTTTC.

This clone has just a few counts. The chain combines TRBV5-1 with TRBJ1-1; D not resolved. This CDR3 contains 15 residues. Trimming removed 4 bases at V and 4 bases at J, with 17 bases between. Germline V lookup: CDR1 SGHRS, CDR2 YFSETQ. CDR3 loop: CASSPGSVRGTEAFF. The CDR3 DNA follows: TGCGCCAGCAGCCCCGGGTCGGTTCGGGGCACTGAAGCTTTCTTT.

This chain uses TRBV18 with TRBJ1-5; D unclear. This CDR3 comprises 13 residues. Germline lookup yields CDR1 KGHSH and CDR2 LQKENI. The V end was cut by 4 bases, the J end by 1 base, with 5 bases between. The CDR3 is CASSLGSNQPQHF. The CDR3, as DNA: TGTGCCAGCTCACTCGGAAGCAATCAGCCCCAGCATTTT.

This clone appeared a few times. CDR3 residues: CASSLSQGNTGELFF. The CDR3 region has the DNA TGCGCCAGCAGCTTATCACAGGGGAACACCGGGGAGCTGTTTTTT. The rearrangement joins TRBV5-1 to TRBJ2-2, with D perhaps TRBD1 (6 bases). The V end lost 2 bases, the J end lost 1 base, and 9 bases lay between the germline ends. CDR3 length: 15 amino acids. Germline V lookup: CDR1 SGHRS, CDR2 YFSETQ. The full variable domain, in which reference TRBV5-1 and TRBJ2-2 provide the parts outside the CDR3, is KAGVTQTPRYLIKTRGQQVTLSCSPISGHRSVSWYQQTPGQGLQFLFEYFSETQRNKGNFPGRFSGRQFSNSRSEMNVSTLELGDSALYLCASSLSQGNTGELFFGEGSRLTVL.

This clone appeared a few times. V and J are TRBV9 and TRBJ1-5; TRBD1 matches 7 bases. This CDR3 has 15 residues. Germline lookup yields CDR1 SGDLS and CDR2 YYNGEE. Germline trimming cut 1 base from V and 2 bases from J; bases unmatched to any gene: 3. The chain's CDR3 is CASSVTGEGNQPQHF. CDR3 bases: TGTGCCAGCAGCGTAACAGGGGAGGGCAATCAGCCCCAGCATTTT.

V and J are TRBV7-6 and TRBJ2-1, with 7 bases aligning to TRBD2. Per the germline V gene, CDR1 is SGHVS and CDR2 is FNYEAQ. The CDR3 is 15 residues long. The V segment lost 5 bases and the J segment 0 bases; nucleotides outside the gene matches: 4. CDR3 in DNA: TGTGCCAGCAGCCCCCGGACTAGCTCCTACAATGAGCAGTTCTTC. Translating gives CASSPRTSSYNEQFF.

The CDR3 is CASSPLEGHTEAFF. CDR3 DNA sequence: TGTGCCAGCAGCCCCCTGGAAGGCCACACTGAAGCTTTCTTT. The gene calls are TRBV9 and TRBJ1-1; D unresolved. The germline V gene encodes CDR1 SGDLS and CDR2 YYNGEE. There are 14 residues in the CDR3. V lost 4 bases to trimming and J lost 3 bases, with 13 bases between them. The full variable domain, with the rest looked up from reference TRBV9 and TRBJ1-1, is DSGVTQTPKHLITATGQRVTLRCSPRSGDLSVYWYQQSLDQGLQFLIQYYNGEERAKGNILERFSAQQFPDLHSELNLSSLELGDSALYFCASSPLEGHTEAFFGQGTRLTVV.

Ten or more counts support this clone. This chain links TRBV30 with TRBJ2-7; either TRBD1 or TRBD2 may supply D (5 bases each). Trimming took 8 bases from V and 0 from J, leaving 17 bases between them. This CDR3 has 14 amino acids. CDR1 GTSNPN and CDR2 SVGIG come from the germline V gene (reference sequence). The CDR3 DNA is TGTGCCACGTCCGGGACCGATAGCTCCTACGAGCAGTACTTC. As protein: CATSGTDSSYEQYF. The whole variable domain, remainder taken from reference TRBV30 and TRBJ2-7, is SQTIHQWPATLVQPVGSPLSLECTVEGTSNPNLYWYRQAAGRGLQLLFYSVGIGQISSEVPQNLSASRPQDRQFILSSKKLLLSDSGFYLCATSGTDSSYEQYFGPGTRLTVT.

The CDR3 region has the DNA TGCGCCAGCAGGGAACAGACTTCGTCTGAAGCTTTCTTT. It encodes CASREQTSSEAFF. The chain carries TRBV10-2 and TRBJ1-1, with unresolved D. The germline V gene encodes CDR1 WSHSY and CDR2 SAAADI. V was clipped by 6 bases and J by 6 bases, with 14 bases between them. The CDR3 is made up of 13 amino acids.

This clone was observed a few times. J is TRBJ2-7 and V is TRBV7-9, with D uncertain. CDR1 SEHNR and CDR2 FQNEAQ come from the germline V gene (reference sequence). V dropped 0 bases and J dropped 5 bases, with 11 bases sitting between them. CDR3 length: 14 amino acids. The CDR3 DNA follows: TGTGCCAGCAGCTTAGCGCAGGCTATCAACGAGCAGTACTTC. It encodes CASSLAQAINEQYF.

The chain is built from TRBV7-8 and TRBJ1-2; D possibly corresponds to TRBD1 (6 bases). Germline V CDR1 and CDR2: SGHVS, FQNEAQ. The V and J ends lost 5 bases and 4 bases respectively, with 20 bases between them. The CDR3 is made up of 16 amino acids. Here the CDR3 DNA reads TGTGCCAGCAGCCCAGGAGACAGGCCCAGGGGCTATGGCTACACCTTC. This codes for CASSPGDRPRGYGYTF. The complete variable domain, with remaining parts taken from reference TRBV7-8 and TRBJ1-2, reads GAGVSQSPRYKVAKRGQDVALRCDPISGHVSLFWYQQALGQGPEFLTYFQNEAQLDKSGLPSDRFFAERPEGSVSTLKIQRTQQEDSAVYLCASSPGDRPRGYGYTFGSGTRLTVV.

This clone turned up a few times. This chain connects TRBV7-9 to TRBJ1-6, with unresolved D. Trimming took off 5 bases at V and 5 bases at J, with 4 bases between the two ends. This CDR3 spans 12 amino acids. Germline values: CDR1 SEHNR, CDR2 FQNEAQ (reference sequence). DNA of the CDR3: TGTGCCAGCAGCGTCGATAATTCACCCCTCCACTTT. It specifies CASSVDNSPLHF.

This clone was picked up a small number of times. J is TRBJ2-2 and V is TRBV7-6, with TRBD2 identical over 7 bases. In germline, CDR1 is SGHVS, CDR2 FNYEAQ. The CDR3 is made up of 16 amino acids. V lost 5 bases to trimming and J lost 1 base; unmatched junction nucleotides: 7. CDR3 region: CASSPVASGNTGELFF. The CDR3 coding sequence is TGTGCCAGCAGCCCCGTGGCTAGCGGGAACACCGGGGAGCTGTTTTTT.

The chain recombines TRBV6-1 with TRBJ1-2, with TRBD1 matching over 9 bases. After removal of 8 bases from V and 4 bases from J, the junction contained 8 bases not matched to a gene. Germline V gene data show CDR1 as MNHNS and CDR2 as SASEGT. CDR3 length: 14 amino acids. CDR3 DNA sequence: TGTGCCAGCCAGGCCGGGACAGGGTTCTATGGCTACACCTTC. It is translated as CASQAGTGFYGYTF.